The 32 T cell receptor beta chains below come from one sample, sequenced in a study of metastatic and nonmetastatic thyroid tumors. TCRdb redid the clone calls on the PCR reads using MiXCR. The sample shows around 52,000 clones, 25% to 35% of them seen only once. Thyroid surgery was performed in patients who had received no treatment beforehand. Sequenced input: blood. The receptors were gathered from a female donor with papillary thyroid cancer or a benign thyroid nodule (not recorded which). Some clones in this sample may be carry-over from other donors' samples.

This clone has a handful of counts. This chain uses TRBV6-5 with TRBJ2-7, with D possibly matching TRBD2 (6 bases). The CDR3 covers 15 residues. V lost 2 bases and J lost 4, with 15 bases in between. Germline V CDR1 and CDR2: MNHEY, SVGAGI. The CDR3 DNA sequence: TGTGCCAGCAGTTACCTAATGGACGGGACTTACGAGCAGTACTTC. Protein sequence: CASSYLMDGTYEQYF.

This chain joins TRBV5-1 and TRBJ2-7; D might be TRBD1 (7 bases). Germline CDR1 reads SGHRS; CDR2 reads YFSETQ. Between the trimmed V and J ends, which lost 9 bases and 7 bases, there was a span of 23 bases. This CDR3 is 14 amino acids long. CDR3 coding DNA: TGCGCCACCTCAGAGGGGGCGGGGACGAGGGAGCAGTACTTC. Protein sequence: CATSEGAGTREQYF.

With regard to this clone: A much bigger clone sits one base away, suggesting this may be a read error. The V gene is TRBV28, the J gene TRBJ2-7, with D unclear. Germline CDR1 and CDR2: MDHEN and SYDVKM. This CDR3 is 13 amino acids long. Trimming took off 6 bases at V and 0 bases at J, with 9 bases between the two ends. This CDR3 reads CASRECFSYEQYF. The CDR3 DNA sequence: TGTGCCAGCAGAGAGTGTTTCTCCTACGAGCAGTACTTC.

A few counts support this clone. The same CDR3 arises from other DNA sequences in this sample as well. V and J are TRBV6-1 and TRBJ1-6, with D perhaps TRBD1 (5 bases). V was cut by 7 bases and J by 10 bases, with 14 bases left in between. The germline gives CDR1 MNHNS, CDR2 SASEGT. The CDR3 length is 13 residues. Here the CDR3 DNA reads TGTGCCAGCAAGTCCGGGGAGGGGTCACCCCTCCACTTT. It encodes CASKSGEGSPLHF.

The V gene is TRBV7-9, the J gene TRBJ2-5; no clear D gene. V lost 6 bases and J 1 base, leaving 18 bases between the germline ends. Germline values: CDR1 SEHNR, CDR2 FQNEAQ (reference sequence). There are 16 residues in the CDR3. The CDR3 protein is CASSPAQSTLQETQYF. The CDR3 DNA reads as TGTGCCAGCAGTCCAGCTCAGAGCACCCTCCAAGAGACCCAGTACTTC.

The V call is TRBV7-8, the J call TRBJ1-2; D is undetermined. Germline lookup yields CDR1 SGHVS and CDR2 FQNEAQ. This CDR3 has 13 amino acids. The ends were cut back, 6 bases at V and 6 bases at J, with 14 bases in the middle. CDR3 residues: CASSNRRANGYTF. DNA of the CDR3: TGTGCCAGCAGTAACCGACGAGCGAATGGCTACACCTTC.

The chain uses TRBV7-3 and TRBJ2-7; TRBD2 might be the D (6 bases). In germline, CDR1 is SGHTA, CDR2 FQGTGA. Trimming cost V 1 base and J 6 bases, with 10 bases left between them. The length of the CDR3 is 13 residues. CDR3 sequence reads: CASSLSGTGEQYF. In DNA form, the CDR3 reads TGTGCCAGCAGCTTAAGTGGGACTGGCGAGCAGTACTTC.

Judged by abundance, this clone is medium-sized. CDR3 amino acids: CASSPDRGSYEQYF. DNA of the CDR3: TGTGCCAGCAGCCCCGACAGGGGCTCCTACGAGCAGTACTTC. This chain joins TRBV7-8 and TRBJ2-7; 8 nucleotides line up with TRBD1. The CDR3 is 14 amino acids. The ends lost 5 bases at V and 0 bases at J; junction bases unmatched: 3. Germline-derived CDR1 and CDR2 are SGHVS and FQNEAQ.

The sample holds one count of this clone. Here the CDR3 DNA reads TGTGCCAGCAGTCCGACAGACGCTGGAAACACCATATATTTT. It specifies CASSPTDAGNTIYF. The chain carries TRBV9 and TRBJ1-3; weak D call: TRBD1 (5 bases). The CDR3 totals 14 residues. The V and J ends lost 5 bases and 2 bases respectively, with 11 bases between them. Germline loops: CDR1 SGDLS, CDR2 YYNGEE.

This clone was seen ten or more times. The chain uses TRBV6-5 and TRBJ2-1, with 11 bases lining up with TRBD2. Germline V lookup: CDR1 MNHEY, CDR2 SVGAGI. CDR3 length: 14 residues. V dropped 5 bases and J dropped 5; count of bases not matched to a gene: 2. This CDR3 reads CASSTGLADNEQFF. In DNA form, the CDR3 reads TGTGCCAGCAGTACGGGACTAGCGGACAATGAGCAGTTCTTC.

The V call is TRBV6-1, the J call TRBJ2-5; D may be TRBD2 (5 bases). CDR1 and CDR2 from the germline V gene are MNHNS and SASEGT. The CDR3 length is 16 residues. Trimming removed 3 bases from V and 11 bases from J, with 25 bases in between. The CDR3, as DNA: TGTGCCAGCAGTGAGACCGACGGAGCCTCCCGCTGGAGGCAGTACTTC. This codes for CASSETDGASRWRQYF.

This clone was seen only a few times. The chain recombines TRBV11-2 with TRBJ1-3; no clear D. The CDR3 totals 18 residues. Trimming stripped 1 base from V and 2 bases from J, with 18 bases between. CDR1 and CDR2 (germline): SGHAT, FQNNGV. The CDR3 bases are TGTGCCAGCAGCTTAGGGGGAATGTCGGGTCTCACTGGAAACACCATATATTTT. Encoded protein: CASSLGGMSGLTGNTIYF.

This sequence joins TRBV30 and TRBJ2-7, with 11 nucleotides matching TRBD2. Germline assignment: CDR1 GTSNPN and CDR2 SVGIG (reference sequence). The ends lost 3 bases at V and 6 bases at J; junction bases unmatched: 10. The CDR3 consists of 15 residues. CDR3 in DNA: TGTGCCTGGAGCAGGTCTAGCGGGAGGTTTGGCGAGCAGTACTTC. This encodes CAWSRSSGRFGEQYF.

The chain links TRBV9 to TRBJ2-7; D unclear. The germline V gene has CDR1 SGDLS and CDR2 YYNGEE. The CDR3 sequence is 15 residues long. Deletions cut 0 bases from V and 3 bases from J, with 13 bases between. CDR3 loop: CASSVGGTDDYEQYF. The DNA for the CDR3 is TGTGCCAGCAGCGTAGGGGGTACCGACGACTACGAGCAGTACTTC. The full variable domain, completed using reference TRBV9 and TRBJ2-7, is DSGVTQTPKHLITATGQRVTLRCSPRSGDLSVYWYQQSLDQGLQFLIQYYNGEERAKGNILERFSAQQFPDLHSELNLSSLELGDSALYFCASSVGGTDDYEQYFGPGTRLTVT.

A few counts support this clone. Germline and junction disagree at one end, which may indicate a read error. The chain employs TRBV11-2 and TRBJ2-1; no reliable D call. The CDR3 extends over 15 amino acids. Germline CDR1 SGHAT, CDR2 FQNNGV. The CDR3 DNA reads as TGTGCCAGCAGCTTAGATACGAACTACCACAATGGGCAGTTCTTC. As protein: CASSLDTNYHNGQFF.

This clone was counted only a few times. V and J are TRBV5-1 and TRBJ1-2; the D is unclear. Trimming removed 2 bases at V and 5 bases at J, with 13 bases between. The germline V gene has CDR1 SGHRS and CDR2 YFSETQ. The CDR3 extends over 14 amino acids. The CDR3 region has the DNA TGCGCCAGCAGCTTTTATCGACCCTGGTATGGCTACACCTTC. Translating it yields CASSFYRPWYGYTF. Complete variable domain (other parts from reference TRBV5-1 and TRBJ1-2): KAGVTQTPRYLIKTRGQQVTLSCSPISGHRSVSWYQQTPGQGLQFLFEYFSETQRNKGNFPGRFSGRQFSNSRSEMNVSTLELGDSALYLCASSFYRPWYGYTFGSGTRLTVV.

The CDR3 DNA is TGTGCCAGCAGTTTAGGGTCTTATGAAAAACTGTTTTTT. Protein: CASSLGSYEKLFF. The chain recombines TRBV28 with TRBJ1-4; D is uncertain. Trimming stripped 2 bases from V and 6 bases from J, with 7 bases between. This CDR3 comprises 13 residues. Germline loops: CDR1 MDHEN, CDR2 SYDVKM.

Relative to its sample, this clone is medium-sized. The chain uses TRBV19 and TRBJ2-7, with 8 bases lining up with TRBD1. V lost 5 bases and J lost 3; bases outside the gene matches: 9. Germline V CDR1 and CDR2: LNHDA, SQIVND (reference sequence). The CDR3 is 15 amino acids. CDR3 loop: CASSRPGQGGYEQYF. In DNA, the CDR3 is TGTGCCAGTAGTCGACCAGGACAGGGTGGCTACGAGCAGTACTTC.

This clone was observed a few times. The J gene is TRBJ2-7, the V gene TRBV28; maybe TRBD2 (5 bases). The ends were cut back, 6 bases at V and 0 bases at J, with 12 bases in the middle. The CDR3 contains 14 residues. Germline assignment: CDR1 MDHEN and CDR2 SYDVKM. The CDR3 reads CASRSGSDSYEQYF. The CDR3 region has the DNA TGTGCCAGCAGGTCGGGGTCCGACTCCTACGAGCAGTACTTC.

This clone was found a few times. The V call is TRBV27, the J call TRBJ2-7; the D gene is possibly TRBD2 (5 bases). V was pared by 5 bases and J by 2 bases, with 10 bases between. Looked up from germline, CDR1 is MNHEY and CDR2 is SMNVEV (reference sequence). CDR3 length: 13 amino acids. CDR3 DNA sequence: TGTGCCAGCAGTCAACTAGATACCTACGAGCAGTACTTC. Translation: CASSQLDTYEQYF.

The V gene is TRBV2, the J gene TRBJ2-3, with 8 bases that match TRBD2. Germline V gives CDR1 SNHLY, CDR2 FYNNEI. V shed 7 bases, J shed 5 bases, and the junction held 2 bases outside the gene matches. The length of the CDR3 is 12 residues. The CDR3 protein is CASNLAGDTQYF. The DNA of the CDR3 is TGTGCCAGCAATCTAGCGGGAGATACGCAGTATTTT.

This sequence joins TRBV9 and TRBJ2-3; 7 positions agree with TRBD2. V lost 6 bases and J lost 2; bases outside the gene matches: 6. Germline V lookup: CDR1 SGDLS, CDR2 YYNGEE. The CDR3 sequence is 14 residues long. CDR3 sequence reads: CASKAGENTDTQYF. For the CDR3, the DNA is TGTGCCAGCAAGGCGGGGGAGAACACAGATACGCAGTATTTT.

V is TRBV6-1 and J is TRBJ1-1; no reliable D call. Trimming took off 6 bases at V and 6 bases at J, with 20 bases between the two ends. Per the germline V gene, CDR1 is MNHNS and CDR2 is SASEGT. The CDR3 covers 15 residues. The CDR3 here is CASSEYPGRVAEAFF. The CDR3 coding sequence is TGTGCCAGCAGCGAATACCCGGGCCGGGTAGCTGAAGCTTTCTTT.

Turning to this clone: Since a much larger clone is just one base distant, this may be a read error. This rearrangement joins TRBV28 to TRBJ2-7; TRBD1 matches at 9 bases. The germline V gene has CDR1 MDHEN and CDR2 SYDVKM. V shed 4 bases, J shed 3 bases, and the junction held 10 bases outside the gene matches. The CDR3 has 16 residues. The CDR3 reads CASSSVLDRGGYEQYF. The CDR3 bases are TGTGCCAGCAGTTCGGTCCTCGACAGGGGGGGCTACGAGCAGTACTTC.

With regard to this clone: One junction end does not reproduce the germline sequence, and a read error may be involved. The V call is TRBV7-7, the J call TRBJ2-5; D gene unclear. The CDR3 runs to 15 residues. The germline CDR1 and CDR2 sequences are SSHAT and FNYEAQ (reference sequence). This CDR3 is CASSLALGVRETQYF. In DNA, the CDR3 is TGTGCTAGCAGCTTAGCCCTAGGAGTACGGGAGACCCAGTACTTC.

This clone was seen a few times. The genes are TRBV6-1 and TRBJ2-2, with TRBD1 matching 12 bases. The trim removed 8 bases at V and 4 bases at J, leaving 5 bases unmatched. This CDR3 comprises 15 residues. Germline CDR1 MNHNS, CDR2 SASEGT. Here the CDR3 reads CASGDRGLSTGELFF. DNA of the CDR3: TGTGCCAGCGGGGACAGGGGGCTTAGCACCGGGGAGCTGTTTTTT.

The chain links TRBV5-1 to TRBJ1-2, with 7 bases fitting TRBD1. CDR3 size: 16 residues. The germline gives CDR1 SGHRS, CDR2 YFSETQ. The junction had 9 bases not matched to a gene; V was cut back by 4 bases and J by 0 bases. CDR3 nucleotides: TGCGCCAGCAGCCAAACCAGGGACAGCTCTAACTATGGCTACACCTTC. It encodes CASSQTRDSSNYGYTF.

This clone was seen just once. V is TRBV5-1 and J is TRBJ2-1; D possibly corresponds to TRBD2 (5 bases). Trimming stripped 0 bases from V and 3 bases from J, with 13 bases between. Germline V gene lookup returns CDR1 SGHRS and CDR2 YFSETQ. The CDR3 covers 16 residues. The CDR3 here is CASSLGTHGGYNEQFF. In DNA form, the CDR3 reads TGCGCCAGCAGCTTGGGGACTCATGGAGGCTACAATGAGCAGTTCTTC.

The rearrangement uses TRBV30 and TRBJ1-2, with 9 bases that match TRBD1. Germline-derived CDR1 and CDR2 are GTSNPN and SVGIG (reference sequence). Trimming cost V 5 bases and J 4 bases; bases outside gene matches: 2. This CDR3 is 12 amino acids long. Here the CDR3 reads CAWDRGAYGYTF. CDR3 sequence (DNA): TGTGCCTGGGACAGGGGGGCCTATGGCTACACCTTC.

Only a few counts were recorded for this clone. V gene TRBV6-1 combines with J gene TRBJ1-3; 10 nucleotides line up with TRBD1. Germline CDR1 MNHNS, CDR2 SASEGT. The V and J ends lost 4 bases and 0 bases, in that order; junction bases with no gene match: 6. The CDR3 has 17 residues. The CDR3 here is CASSAPGTGVSGNTIYF. The CDR3 bases are TGTGCCAGCAGTGCCCCCGGGACAGGGGTCTCTGGAAACACCATATATTTT.

The chain carries TRBV29-1 and TRBJ2-1, with 8 bases that match TRBD2. This CDR3 region has 14 residues. V gave up 7 bases and J gave up 5 bases; unmatched junction bases: 10. Germline V gives CDR1 SQVTM, CDR2 ANQGSEA. The chain's CDR3 is CSARIAGSNNEQFF. The CDR3 DNA reads as TGCAGCGCTAGAATAGCGGGGTCAAACAATGAGCAGTTCTTC.

This clone is medium-sized by share. The J gene is TRBJ2-1, the V gene TRBV12-3 or TRBV12-4; 7 nucleotides match TRBD2. The CDR3 sequence is 15 residues long. V shed 6 bases, J shed 5 bases, and the junction held 10 bases outside the gene matches. CDR3 bases: TGTGCCAGCAGCCTATGGGAGGGCCGTAACAATGAGCAGTTCTTC. It specifies CASSLWEGRNNEQFF.